The 22 T cell receptor beta chains below come from one sample, sequenced in a study of shared clonotypes between healthy human individuals. Repertoires were generated with immunoSEQ multiplex PCR, while TCRdb's copy carries only in-frame clones and drops some. The sample lists some 320,000 clones; around 87% were seen once. The specimen sequenced was memory CD8+ T cells sorted from blood. Subset of the sample: CD45RO+ cells pooled with CCR7-negative TemRA cells. These receptors came from a man between 18 and 35 years old in good health.

The gene calls are TRBV27 and TRBJ2-5; either TRBD1 or TRBD2 may supply D (6 bases each). The CDR3 totals 15 residues. Germline V gives CDR1 MNHEY, CDR2 SMNVEV (reference sequence). The V gene lost 3 bases and the J gene lost 4 bases, with 15 bases spanning the gap. In DNA, the CDR3 is TGTGCCAGCAGTTTTTCTCCGGGGGCCCTAGAGACCCAGTACTTC. Its protein is CASSFSPGALETQYF.

This clone was counted only a few times. The chain links TRBV11-2 to TRBJ2-1; 12 nucleotides align to TRBD2. With V trimmed by 6 bases and J by 7 bases, 19 bases remained unmatched. The CDR3 spans 19 residues. The germline CDR1 and CDR2 sequences are SGHAT and FQNNGV. The CDR3 coding sequence is TGTGCCAGCAGACCAAGCAGGGCTAGCGGGAGGGATCTCAGGAATGAGCAGTTCTTC. The encoded protein is CASRPSRASGRDLRNEQFF. The full variable domain, its missing parts supplied by reference TRBV11-2 and TRBJ2-1, is EAGVAQSPRYKIIEKRQSVAFWCNPISGHATLYWYQQILGQGPKLLIQFQNNGVVDDSQLPKDRFSAERLKGVDSTLKIQPAKLEDSAVYLCASRPSRASGRDLRNEQFFGPGTRLTVL.

The chain employs TRBV2 and TRBJ1-2; perhaps TRBD1 as D (5 bases). Germline assignment: CDR1 SNHLY and CDR2 FYNNEI. Trimming stripped 2 bases from V and 0 bases from J, with 13 bases between. This CDR3 is 16 amino acids long. CDR3 sequence: CASSESGTVANYGYTF. Written as DNA, the CDR3 is TGTGCCAGCAGTGAATCGGGGACTGTAGCTAACTATGGCTACACCTTC. Drawing the rest from reference TRBV2 and TRBJ1-2, the complete variable domain is EPEVTQTPSHQVTQMGQEVILRCVPISNHLYFYWYRQILGQKVEFLVSFYNNEISEKSEIFDDQFSVERPDGSNFTLKIRSTKLEDSAMYFCASSESGTVANYGYTFGSGTRLTVV.

The chain couples TRBV4-1 to TRBJ2-7; a weak D match, TRBD2 (5 bases). The CDR3 length is 12 residues. V lost 1 base and J 5 bases, leaving 6 bases between the germline ends. CDR1 and CDR2 from the germline V gene are MGHRA and YSYEKL. In nucleotides, the CDR3 is TGCGCCAGCAGCCAAGGACTACACGAGCAGTACTTC. Its translation is CASSQGLHEQYF.

The V call is TRBV9, the J call TRBJ2-3; 8 bases match TRBD2. The CDR3 contains 16 residues. J was trimmed by 6 bases and V by 1 base; bases with no gene match: 10. CDR1 and CDR2 (germline): SGDLS, YYNGEE. CDR3 residues: CASSVTPGGGRDTQYF. The CDR3 nucleotides read TGTGCCAGCAGCGTAACTCCAGGCGGGGGGAGGGATACGCAGTATTTT.

J is TRBJ2-5 and V is TRBV25-1, with TRBD2 matching 9 bases. The V segment lost 0 bases and the J segment 2 bases; nucleotides outside the gene matches: 4. The germline V gene encodes CDR1 MGHDK and CDR2 SYGVNS. The CDR3 loop spans 16 amino acids. The CDR3 nucleotides read TGTGCCAGCAGTGAATATAGCGGGGGAGCACAAGAGACCCAGTACTTC. It codes for CASSEYSGGAQETQYF.

The chain carries TRBV4-3 and TRBJ2-7, with 8 bases matching TRBD1. CDR3 size: 15 residues. After removal of 4 bases from V and 3 bases from J, the junction contained 8 bases not matched to a gene. Looked up from germline, CDR1 is LGHNA and CDR2 is YSLEER. CDR3 region: CASSRRGQDYYEQYF. The CDR3 nucleotides are TGCGCCAGCAGCCGAAGGGGACAGGATTACTACGAGCAGTACTTC.

V is TRBV30 and J is TRBJ2-7, with 7 bases identical to TRBD2. This CDR3 region has 11 residues. Germline assignment: CDR1 GTSNPN and CDR2 SVGIG (reference sequence). In DNA form, the CDR3 reads TGTGCGTTGGGGGGGATTTACGAGCAGTACTTC. Translation: CALGGIYEQYF. Complete variable domain (other parts from reference TRBV30 and TRBJ2-7): SQTIHQWPATLVQPVGSPLSLECTVEGTSNPNLYWYRQAAGRGLQLLFYSVGIGQISSEVPQNLSASRPQDRQFILSSKKLLLSDSGFYLCALGGIYEQYFGPGTRLTVT.

The rearrangement uses TRBV6-1 and TRBJ1-2, with D hard to call. Trimming shortened V by 1 base and J by 3 bases, and 15 bases separated the two germline ends. Per germline, CDR1 MNHNS and CDR2 SASEGT. The CDR3 is made up of 16 amino acids. The CDR3 sequence: CASSEEGNPAYYGYTF. In DNA, the CDR3 is TGTGCCAGCAGTGAAGAAGGCAATCCAGCCTACTATGGCTACACCTTC.

The genes are TRBV5-4 and TRBJ2-1; no reliable D call. The CDR3 totals 15 residues. The germline V gene has CDR1 SGHNT and CDR2 YYREEE (reference sequence). V dropped 5 bases and J dropped 4 bases, with 16 bases sitting between them. In DNA form, the CDR3 reads TGTGCCAGCAGACCGAGGCCAGGTAGTTACAATGAGCAGTTCTTC. Encoded protein: CASRPRPGSYNEQFF.

This sequence joins TRBV27 and TRBJ2-1; 8 positions match TRBD2. CDR3 size: 14 residues. V shed 5 bases and J 3 bases; nucleotides not matched to a gene: 3. From germline, CDR1 is MNHEY and CDR2 SMNVEV (reference sequence). CDR3 sequence (DNA): TGTGCCAGCAGTCCGGGACTAGGCTACAATGAGCAGTTCTTC. Translation gives CASSPGLGYNEQFF.

The chain uses TRBV6-5 and TRBJ2-2; the D is unclear. The CDR3 spans 13 residues. The V and J ends lost 3 bases and 7 bases respectively, with 9 bases between them. Germline-derived CDR1 and CDR2 are MNHEY and SVGAGI. CDR3 residues: CASSYPENGELFF. CDR3 DNA sequence: TGTGCCAGCAGTTATCCTGAAAACGGGGAGCTGTTTTTT.

This chain joins TRBV4-3 and TRBJ2-7; 10 nucleotides match TRBD1. V shed 4 bases and J 2 bases; nucleotides not matched to a gene: 2. The CDR3 consists of 14 residues. The germline V gene encodes CDR1 LGHNA and CDR2 YSLEER. The CDR3 reads CASSPGTGAYEQYF. CDR3 nucleotides: TGCGCCAGCAGCCCCGGGACAGGGGCCTACGAGCAGTACTTC.

CDR3 bases: TGTGCCAGCAGCCCCCGTGGGGAATCCTACGAGCAGTACTTC. The encoded protein is CASSPRGESYEQYF. This sequence joins TRBV6-5 and TRBJ2-7; D not resolved. Deletions cut 6 bases from V and 1 base from J, with 13 bases between. The CDR3 has 14 residues. CDR1 and CDR2 from the germline V gene are MNHEY and SVGAGI.

This clone has more than one count but fewer than ten. The chain employs TRBV6-1 and TRBJ2-3; D is undetermined. Germline V gene sequence: CDR1 MNHNS, CDR2 SASEGT. Trimming took 0 bases from V and 4 from J, leaving 14 bases between them. The CDR3 sequence is 16 residues long. CDR3 loop: CASSEALKITSDTQYF. The CDR3 DNA follows: TGTGCCAGCAGTGAAGCGCTAAAGATAACGTCAGATACGCAGTATTTT.

The V and J genes are TRBV5-1 and TRBJ2-7, with 8 bases lining up with TRBD2. This CDR3 spans 22 amino acids. J gave up 0 bases and V 0 bases, and 23 bases lay outside the gene matches. CDR1 SGHRS and CDR2 YFSETQ come from the germline V gene. CDR3 loop: CASSLGQTSSTGGMAPSYEQYF. CDR3 in DNA: TGCGCCAGCAGCTTGGGACAGACAAGTTCCACGGGAGGGATGGCCCCCTCCTACGAGCAGTACTTC.

The rearrangement uses TRBV6-1 and TRBJ1-5, with TRBD1 matching over 10 bases. Unmatched junction bases numbered 8, after V lost 2 bases and J lost 7 bases. The CDR3 has 16 residues. The germline V gene has CDR1 MNHNS and CDR2 SASEGT. Written as DNA, the CDR3 is TGTGCCAGCAGTGAATCGGACAGGGGGTATCGGCAGCCCCAGCATTTT. Translating gives CASSESDRGYRQPQHF.

The genes are TRBV4-1 and TRBJ2-7, with D tentatively TRBD1 (5 bases). Trimming removed 1 base at V and 3 bases at J, with 13 bases between. The CDR3 spans 15 residues. Per the germline V gene, CDR1 is MGHRA and CDR2 is YSYEKL. The CDR3 sequence: CASSQALQAIYEQYF. In nucleotides, the CDR3 is TGCGCCAGCAGCCAAGCACTACAGGCGATCTACGAGCAGTACTTC.

The chain links TRBV9 to TRBJ1-1, with D perhaps matching TRBD1 (6 bases). The CDR3 consists of 17 residues. V was trimmed by 3 bases and J by 4 bases, leaving 22 bases between them. Germline V gives CDR1 SGDLS, CDR2 YYNGEE. The CDR3 loop reads CASSEGDTLGLGTEAFF. The DNA of the CDR3 is TGTGCCAGCAGCGAGGGGGACACCTTGGGACTGGGCACTGAAGCTTTCTTT.

The V call is TRBV30, the J call TRBJ2-1; 9 nucleotides agree with TRBD2. Trimming cost V 3 bases and J 12 bases; bases outside gene matches: 6. This CDR3 is 12 amino acids long. Per the germline V gene, CDR1 is GTSNPN and CDR2 is SVGIG (reference sequence). This CDR3 is CAWRTSGPGQFF. CDR3 nucleotides: TGTGCCTGGAGGACTAGCGGCCCGGGGCAGTTCTTC.

V gene TRBV13 combines with J gene TRBJ2-5, with D uncertain. The CDR3 consists of 16 residues. Germline loops: CDR1 PRHDT, CDR2 FYEKMQ (reference sequence). The V end was cut by 0 bases, the J end by 0 bases, with 11 bases between. CDR3 loop: CASSLGGVLYQETQYF. CDR3 coding DNA: TGTGCCAGCAGCTTAGGGGGCGTCTTGTACCAAGAGACCCAGTACTTC.

The rearrangement uses TRBV29-1 and TRBJ2-2; tentative D call: TRBD2 (5 bases). Germline CDR1 is SQVTM and CDR2 is ANQGSEA. This CDR3 comprises 16 residues. V gave up 0 bases and J gave up 2 bases, with 13 bases separating them. The CDR3 coding sequence is TGCAGCGTTGAAGAATCCCCAGCGGTTAACACCGGGGAGCTGTTTTTT. Its translation: CSVEESPAVNTGELFF.